These T cell receptor beta chains were read from a single sample in a study of naive and memory T cell subsets. TCRdb called the UMI-ligation and nested PCR reads again in MiXCR, with one record for every CDR3 protein. The sample has 89,000 or so distinct CDR3 sequences, around 14% seen once. Sequencing was done on a sample of central memory CD4+ T cells from blood. The receptors here all came from a human donor in good health. CDR3s include the opening cysteine and the closing phenylalanine or tryptophan. Fields, in order: V gene, D gene, J gene, clone size, CDR3 protein, CDR3 DNA. A D gene is named only where the DNA matches it firmly. Part of the rows lack a size; the others show once, few, many or a class for expanded clones.

V: TRBV7-9; D: NA; J: TRBJ2-1; size: NA; CDR3: CASSCEVNEQFF; DNA: TGTGCCAGCAGCTGTGAGGTCAATGAGCAGTTCTTC
V: TRBV12-3/TRBV12-4; D: TRBD2; J: TRBJ2-7; size: NA; CDR3: CASSPGTSGRGQYF; DNA: TGTGCCAGCAGCCCCGGGACTAGCGGGAGAGGGCAGTACTTC
V: TRBV9; D: NA; J: TRBJ2-1; size: many; CDR3: CASSDLNEQFF; DNA: TGTGCCAGCAGCGACCTTAATGAGCAGTTCTTC
V: TRBV15; D: TRBD2; J: TRBJ2-7; size: few; CDR3: CATSRDLISGSVAYEQYF; DNA: TGTGCCACCAGCAGAGATCTGATTAGCGGGAGTGTTGCATACGAGCAGTACTTC
V: TRBV6-1; D: TRBD1; J: TRBJ2-4; size: few; CDR3: CASSDGTGLLFQYF; DNA: TGTGCCAGCAGTGATGGGACAGGGCTGCTATTTCAGTACTTC
V: TRBV9; D: TRBD2; J: TRBJ2-5; size: few; CDR3: CASSVAAGGPQETQYF; DNA: TGTGCCAGCAGCGTAGCGGCGGGAGGGCCCCAAGAGACCCAGTACTTC
V: TRBV6-1; D: TRBD2; J: TRBJ2-3; size: NA; CDR3: CASSAVTSGATVGQYF; DNA: TGTGCCAGCAGTGCGGTAACTAGCGGGGCCACAGTTGGGCAGTATTTT
V: TRBV29-1; D: NA; J: TRBJ1-1; size: few; CDR3: CSVERNRRGTEAFF; DNA: TGCAGCGTTGAGAGGAACCGAAGGGGCACTGAAGCTTTCTTT
V: TRBV23-1; D: NA; J: TRBJ2-7; size: NA; CDR3: CASSQRDPEGRANEQYF; DNA: TGCGCCAGCAGTCAAAGGGACCCTGAGGGGAGAGCCAACGAGCAGTACTTC
V: TRBV7-3; D: NA; J: TRBJ2-5; size: many; CDR3: CASSLTQSPIETQYF; DNA: TGTGCCAGCAGCTTGACGCAGTCCCCGATCGAGACCCAGTACTTC